This T cell receptor (beta chain) originates from a study of blood T cell repertoires in COVID-19. Study-level background: Samples came from the United States, Italy and Spain, spanning acute and convalescent COVID-19.

The CDR3 is 18 residues long. The ends lost 0 bases at V and 2 bases at J; junction bases unmatched: 9. The germline V gene has CDR1 SGDLS and CDR2 YYNGEE. This clone occurred a few times. Authors' analysis steps: Nucleated cell counts were estimated from reference gene primer amplification. Using immunoSEQ multiplex PCR, the repertoire was profiled, and TCRdb retains in-frame clones only, with some absent. From that table come the V and J calls and clone size; the DNA was used to work out D and trimming. Seen here are around 100,000 clones, 80% to 85% observed once, and the top ten hold approximately 7.9%.

The receptor's source is a man in his 70s with acute or convalescent COVID-19. Material: peripheral blood. The J gene is TRBJ1-3, the V gene TRBV9; 9 positions match TRBD1. The CDR3 sequence: CASSVAPPGQGTGNTIYF. CDR3 in DNA: TGTGCCAGCAGCGTAGCCCCCCCGGGACAGGGCACTGGAAACACCATATATTTT.